A selection of T cell receptor beta chains follows, all from one sample in a study of CD8 T cells in Susac syndrome. MiXCR, applied by TCRdb to the immunoSEQ multiplex PCR reads, yields one record per CDR3 protein. The top ten clones hold approximately 0.1% of a sample with some 180,000 distinct CDR3 sequences, about 95% of them seen once. The specimen was CD4+ T cells from PBMCs. The receptors here all came from a human donor in good health. CDR3s include the opening cysteine and the closing phenylalanine or tryptophan. The order of the fields is V gene, J gene, D gene, CDR3 DNA, CDR3 protein. A D gene is named only where the DNA matches it firmly.

v_gene: TRBV4-2
j_gene: TRBJ2-5
d_gene: TRBD2
CDR3nt: TGTGCCAGCAGCCAAGAGTTAGCGGGAGGAGGGGGGCAAGAGACCCAGTACTTC
CDR3aa: CASSQELAGGGGQETQYF

v_gene: TRBV29-1
j_gene: TRBJ1-3
d_gene: TRBD1
CDR3nt: TGCAGCGTTGGAAGGGGGCCTGGAAACACCATATATTTT
CDR3aa: CSVGRGPGNTIYF

v_gene: TRBV20-1
j_gene: TRBJ1-2
d_gene: NA
CDR3nt: TGCAGTGCTCCCCTTAGAGGGTCGGATGGCTACACCTTC
CDR3aa: CSAPLRGSDGYTF

v_gene: TRBV29-1
j_gene: TRBJ2-1
d_gene: TRBD2
CDR3nt: TGCAGCGCTTGGACTAGCGGGCAGAGAAGCTCCTACAATGAGCAGTTCTTC
CDR3aa: CSAWTSGQRSSYNEQFF

v_gene: TRBV6-2/TRBV6-3
j_gene: TRBJ2-7
d_gene: NA
CDR3nt: TGTGCCAGCAGTTACGTGCAGGGACCTACGTCCTACGAGCAGTACTTC
CDR3aa: CASSYVQGPTSYEQYF

v_gene: TRBV7-2
j_gene: TRBJ2-1
d_gene: NA
CDR3nt: TGTGCCAGCAGCTTAGGGACTTTTTCTTACAATGAGCAGTTCTTC
CDR3aa: CASSLGTFSYNEQFF

v_gene: TRBV12-5
j_gene: TRBJ1-1
d_gene: NA
CDR3nt: TGTGCTAGTGGAACAGGGAGCTGGGGTGAAGCTTTCTTT
CDR3aa: CASGTGSWGEAFF

v_gene: TRBV6-5
j_gene: TRBJ2-3
d_gene: NA
CDR3nt: TGTGCCAGCAGTTACTTGGGGTACTCTAGCACAGATACGCAGTATTTT
CDR3aa: CASSYLGYSSTDTQYF

v_gene: TRBV2
j_gene: TRBJ1-5
d_gene: TRBD1
CDR3nt: TGTGCCAGCAGTGAACGACAGGGCCAGCAGCCCCAGCATTTT
CDR3aa: CASSERQGQQPQHF

v_gene: TRBV29-1
j_gene: TRBJ2-7
d_gene: NA
CDR3nt: TGCAGCGTGGCCCACGGGGCAGGCGTCGAGCAGTACTTC
CDR3aa: CSVAHGAGVEQYF

v_gene: TRBV20-1
j_gene: TRBJ2-3
d_gene: NA
CDR3nt: TGCAGTGCTAGGGATGGAATCCCAGATACGCAGTATTTT
CDR3aa: CSARDGIPDTQYF

v_gene: TRBV7-2
j_gene: TRBJ2-3
d_gene: NA
CDR3nt: TGTGCCAGCAGCTTAGCTGGACAGACAGATACGCAGTATTTT
CDR3aa: CASSLAGQTDTQYF

v_gene: TRBV14
j_gene: TRBJ2-3
d_gene: TRBD2
CDR3nt: TGTGCCAGCAGCCAACGACTAGCGGGATCAGATACGCAGTATTTT
CDR3aa: CASSQRLAGSDTQYF

v_gene: TRBV18
j_gene: TRBJ2-7
d_gene: NA
CDR3nt: TGTGCCAGCTCAGAAGGCAGGGATATCCACGAGCAGTACTTC
CDR3aa: CASSEGRDIHEQYF

v_gene: TRBV4-3
j_gene: TRBJ2-3
d_gene: TRBD2
CDR3nt: TGCGCCAGCACCCGGACTAGCGGATACACAGATACGCAGTATTTT
CDR3aa: CASTRTSGYTDTQYF

v_gene: TRBV7-7
j_gene: TRBJ2-5
d_gene: TRBD2
CDR3nt: TGTGCCAGCAGCCTCATCACTAGCGGCGAGGAGACCCAGTACTTC
CDR3aa: CASSLITSGEETQYF

v_gene: TRBV6-2/TRBV6-3
j_gene: TRBJ1-5
d_gene: NA
CDR3nt: TGTGCCAGCAACTCCATCGGCGTTAGCAATCAGCCCCAGCATTTT
CDR3aa: CASNSIGVSNQPQHF

v_gene: TRBV20-1
j_gene: TRBJ1-4
d_gene: TRBD1
CDR3nt: TGCAGTGCTCGGGACAGGGATAATGAAAAACTGTTTTTT
CDR3aa: CSARDRDNEKLFF

v_gene: TRBV20-1
j_gene: TRBJ2-3
d_gene: NA
CDR3nt: TGCAGTGCTAGAGCCCCAGGGACAGATACGCAGTATTTT
CDR3aa: CSARAPGTDTQYF

v_gene: TRBV20-1
j_gene: TRBJ2-7
d_gene: NA
CDR3nt: TGCAGTGCTAGTGGCCCCCGACGGAGCTCCTACGAGCAGTACTTC
CDR3aa: CSASGPRRSSYEQYF

v_gene: TRBV29-1
j_gene: TRBJ1-1
d_gene: NA
CDR3nt: TGCAGCGTTACCTCCACTGAAGCTTTCTTT
CDR3aa: CSVTSTEAFF

v_gene: TRBV27
j_gene: TRBJ2-4
d_gene: NA
CDR3nt: TGTGCCATAGCCAAAAACATTCAGTACTTC
CDR3aa: CAIAKNIQYF

v_gene: TRBV7-8
j_gene: TRBJ2-1
d_gene: NA
CDR3nt: TGTGCCAGCAGCCCCTGGGGGGCCCTTAGCTCCTACAATGAGCAGTTCTTC
CDR3aa: CASSPWGALSSYNEQFF

v_gene: TRBV4-3
j_gene: TRBJ2-1
d_gene: NA
CDR3nt: TGCGCCAGCAGCCAACGGCCCTACAATGAGCAGTTCTTC
CDR3aa: CASSQRPYNEQFF

v_gene: TRBV24-1
j_gene: TRBJ1-1
d_gene: TRBD1
CDR3nt: TGTGCCACCAGTGACAGGACAGGTGAAGCTTTCTTT
CDR3aa: CATSDRTGEAFF